This passage covers 9 T cell receptor beta chains from one sample sequenced in a study of blood T cells in healthy people across ages. It was with a sample-barcoded 5' primer and a J-beta primer mix that a second PCR of roughly 6 to 11 cycles was run. Each CDR3 protein gets one entry after TCRdb re-called the 5' RACE reads with MiXCR. The sample lists some 1.5 million distinct CDR3 sequences; approximately 28% were seen once. Sequenced material: blood. Receptors were obtained from a woman aged 25 to 39 in good health.

On this clonotype: A single base separates this from a much larger clone, so it may be a read error. The CDR3 loop reads CASSIAVPYEQYF. In nucleotides, the CDR3 is TGTGCCAGCAGCATAGCGGTCCCCTACGAGCAGTACTTC. The chain combines TRBV12-3 or TRBV12-4 with TRBJ2-4; a possible D gene is TRBD2 (6 bases). The J call may be in error: the DNA end matches TRBJ2-7 better. The CDR3 has 13 amino acids.

A word on this clonotype: A much larger clone lies a single base off, so this may be a read error. This chain links TRBV20-1 with TRBJ2-1, with unresolved D. The CDR3 spans 11 residues. V lost 0 bases to trimming and J lost 10 bases, with 7 bases between them. The germline CDR1 and CDR2 sequences are DFQATT and SNEGSKA (reference sequence). CDR3 sequence: CSARDWAEQFF. CDR3 sequence (DNA): TGCAGTGCTAGAGATTGGGCCGAGCAGTTCTTC.

This clonotype was found many times. This may stem from a read error, because a much larger clone lies one nucleotide away. The chain joins TRBV9 to TRBJ2-7; D uncertain. CDR3 length: 14 amino acids. The germline V gene has CDR1 SGDLS and CDR2 YYNGEE. Trimming left V 3 bases short and J 2 bases short, with 12 bases between. The CDR3 protein is CASSGGGLAYEQYF. The CDR3 DNA is TGTGCCAGCAGCGGAGGTGGTTTGGCCTACGAGCAGTACTTC.

Only a few counts were recorded for this clonotype. The genes are TRBV29-1 and TRBJ1-4; no firm D call. V dropped 2 bases and J dropped 8 bases, with 9 bases sitting between them. Germline V gene sequence: CDR1 SQVTM, CDR2 ANQGSEA. There are 12 residues in the CDR3. The CDR3 nucleotides are TGCAGCGTTGAATACGGGTTGGAAAAACTGTTTTTT. It is translated as CSVEYGLEKLFF.

This clonotype has only a few counts. This sequence joins TRBV6-1 and TRBJ2-6, with 7 positions matching TRBD1. Germline CDR1 and CDR2: MNHNS and SASEGT. The CDR3 sequence is 18 residues long. The V and J ends lost 2 bases and 2 bases, in that order; junction bases with no gene match: 9. This CDR3 is CASSEPIDRVAGANVLTF. The CDR3 coding sequence is TGTGCCAGCAGTGAACCTATAGACAGGGTCGCTGGGGCCAACGTCCTGACTTTC.

On this clonotype: A junction end diverges from the germline sequence, so it may reflect a read error. The chain recombines TRBV18 with TRBJ1-5; tentatively, D is TRBD1 (6 bases). The CDR3 consists of 15 residues. In germline, CDR1 is KGHSH, CDR2 LQKENI. The chain's CDR3 is CTSSPSSEGDQPQHF. As DNA, the CDR3 is TGTACCAGCTCACCAAGTTCAGAGGGGGATCAGCCCCAGCATTTT.

The gene calls are TRBV7-3 and TRBJ2-6; 7 bases fit TRBD2. The V gene end was trimmed by 1 base and the J gene end by 2 bases; junction bases not matched to a gene: 2. This CDR3 is built from 16 residues. CDR1 is SGHTA, CDR2 FQGTGA, per germline. The CDR3 region is CASSLNGGAGANVLTF. CDR3 nucleotides: TGTGCCAGCAGCTTAAATGGGGGGGCTGGGGCCAACGTCCTGACTTTC.

Note on this clonotype: One end of the junction fails to match germline, which may point to a read error. This rearrangement joins TRBV12-3 or TRBV12-4 to TRBJ2-3; 10 bases fit TRBD2. The CDR3 loop spans 14 amino acids. The CDR3 sequence: CASSASGSTDAQYF. CDR3 in DNA: TGTGCCAGCAGCGCTAGCGGGAGCACAGATGCGCAGTATTTT.

This clonotype was seen many times. The chain joins TRBV7-3 to TRBJ2-1; 16 bases map to TRBD2. CDR3 length: 17 residues. Per the germline V gene, CDR1 is SGHTA and CDR2 is FQGTGA. Losses at the gene ends were 5 bases for V and 10 bases for J; bases not matched to a gene: 11. CDR3 loop: CASSPGLAGGRSKEQFF. Written as DNA, the CDR3 is TGTGCCAGCAGCCCGGGACTAGCGGGGGGGCGTTCGAAGGAGCAGTTCTTC.